These T cell receptor beta chains were read from a single sample in a study of molecular identifiers for immune sequencing clone quantification. TCRdb analysed the PCR reads with MiXCR anew, one entry per CDR3 protein. The sample yields under 350,000 distinct CDR3 sequences, roughly 24% seen once. Sequencing was carried out using naive CD8+ T cells from blood, with Jurkat cell RNA spiked in. Receptors originate from a human donor in good health. Some libraries in this study had Jurkat cell RNA spiked in. The CDR3 runs from the conserved cysteine through the conserved F or W. Fields, in order: V gene, J gene, clone size, D gene, CDR3 protein, CDR3 DNA. The D gene is left open where the match is weak. Clone size is given for some rows only: seen once, a few or many times, or a class if the clone is expanded.

v_gene: TRBV29-1; j_gene: TRBJ2-3; abundance: many; d_gene: -; CDR3aa: CSVSGVVNVASTDTQYF; CDR3nt: TGCAGCGTCTCCGGTGTTGTAAACGTCGCTAGCACAGATACGCAGTATTTT
v_gene: TRBV7-9; j_gene: TRBJ1-1; abundance: many; d_gene: -; CDR3aa: CASSLTDGGTEAFF; CDR3nt: TGTGCCAGCAGCTTAACAGACGGGGGCACTGAAGCTTTCTTT
v_gene: TRBV27; j_gene: TRBJ2-3; abundance: few; d_gene: TRBD1; CDR3aa: CASSLGTGLGTDTQYF; CDR3nt: TGTGCCAGCAGTTTAGGGACAGGGCTTGGCACAGATACGCAGTATTTT
v_gene: TRBV9; j_gene: TRBJ2-3; abundance: many; d_gene: TRBD2; CDR3aa: CASSVTSGGPGGDTQYF; CDR3nt: TGTGCCAGCAGCGTGACTAGCGGGGGGCCAGGAGGAGATACGCAGTATTTT
v_gene: TRBV7-9; j_gene: TRBJ2-1; abundance: few; d_gene: -; CDR3aa: CASSHPGPTPYNEQFF; CDR3nt: TGTGCCAGCAGCCATCCGGGGCCGACACCCTACAATGAGCAGTTCTTC
v_gene: TRBV28; j_gene: TRBJ2-3; abundance: many; d_gene: TRBD1; CDR3aa: CASKGTGSSTDTQYF; CDR3nt: TGTGCCAGCAAAGGGACAGGGAGTAGCACAGATACGCAGTATTTT
v_gene: TRBV27; j_gene: TRBJ2-3; abundance: few; d_gene: -; CDR3aa: CASSLSSGASTDTQYF; CDR3nt: TGTGCCAGCAGTTTGTCGAGTGGTGCTAGCACAGATACGCAGTATTTT
v_gene: TRBV4-1; j_gene: TRBJ2-2; abundance: few; d_gene: -; CDR3aa: CASSRNEGLTGELFF; CDR3nt: TGCGCCAGCAGCCGCAACGAGGGCCTCACCGGGGAGCTGTTTTTT
v_gene: TRBV12-3/TRBV12-4; j_gene: TRBJ1-3; abundance: many; d_gene: TRBD1; CDR3aa: CASSLGTGFSGNTIYF; CDR3nt: TGTGCCAGCAGTTTAGGGACAGGGTTCTCTGGAAACACCATATATTTT
v_gene: TRBV6-2/TRBV6-3; j_gene: TRBJ2-3; abundance: -; d_gene: TRBD2; CDR3aa: CASSPGLARADTQYF; CDR3nt: TGTGCCAGCAGCCCCGGACTAGCGAGAGCAGATACGCAGTATTTT
v_gene: TRBV5-6; j_gene: TRBJ2-2; abundance: -; d_gene: -; CDR3aa: CASSLDFHGLNTGELFF; CDR3nt: TGTGCCAGCAGCTTAGATTTCCACGGGCTGAACACCGGGGAGCTGTTTTTT
v_gene: TRBV27; j_gene: TRBJ2-7; abundance: -; d_gene: TRBD2; CDR3aa: CASSLSGLAAPSYEQYF; CDR3nt: TGTGCCAGCAGTCTATCCGGACTAGCGGCACCGTCCTACGAGCAGTACTTC
v_gene: TRBV27; j_gene: TRBJ2-3; abundance: few; d_gene: TRBD2; CDR3aa: CASTVTSGATDTQYF; CDR3nt: TGTGCCAGCACCGTAACTAGCGGGGCCACAGATACGCAGTATTTT
v_gene: TRBV2; j_gene: TRBJ2-3; abundance: many; d_gene: -; CDR3aa: CASWDPPTDTQYF; CDR3nt: TGTGCCAGCTGGGACCCTCCCACGGATACGCAGTATTTT
v_gene: TRBV12-3/TRBV12-4; j_gene: TRBJ2-1; abundance: few; d_gene: TRBD1; CDR3aa: CASRPARGQGGNEQFF; CDR3nt: TGTGCCAGCAGGCCCGCCCGGGGACAGGGGGGCAATGAGCAGTTCTTC
v_gene: TRBV28; j_gene: TRBJ1-5; abundance: few; d_gene: -; CDR3aa: CASSYRTGLGNQPQHF; CDR3nt: TGTGCCAGCAGTTACAGAACCGGGTTGGGCAATCAGCCCCAGCATTTT
v_gene: TRBV19; j_gene: TRBJ2-7; abundance: -; d_gene: TRBD2; CDR3aa: CASSIGSGTSYEQYF; CDR3nt: TGTGCCAGTAGTATAGGTAGCGGGACTTCCTACGAGCAGTACTTC
v_gene: TRBV20-1; j_gene: TRBJ1-5; abundance: -; d_gene: -; CDR3aa: CSARYPESNQPQHF; CDR3nt: TGCAGTGCTAGATACCCGGAATCCAATCAGCCCCAGCATTTT
v_gene: TRBV12-3/TRBV12-4; j_gene: TRBJ2-3; abundance: many; d_gene: TRBD2; CDR3aa: CASSLGSGADTQYF; CDR3nt: TGTGCCAGCAGTTTGGGTAGCGGGGCAGATACGCAGTATTTT
v_gene: TRBV7-9; j_gene: TRBJ2-3; abundance: many; d_gene: -; CDR3aa: CASSYSGASTDTQYF; CDR3nt: TGTGCCAGCAGCTACAGCGGAGCGAGCACAGATACGCAGTATTTT
v_gene: TRBV7-6; j_gene: TRBJ2-7; abundance: few; d_gene: TRBD2; CDR3aa: CASSVGGGAYEQYF; CDR3nt: TGTGCCAGCAGTGTCGGCGGGGGGGCATACGAGCAGTACTTC
v_gene: TRBV5-6; j_gene: TRBJ2-7; abundance: few; d_gene: -; CDR3aa: CASSLRRTYEQYF; CDR3nt: TGTGCCAGCAGCCTAAGAAGAACCTACGAGCAGTACTTC
v_gene: TRBV11-2; j_gene: TRBJ2-3; abundance: many; d_gene: TRBD1; CDR3aa: CASSPPGGESDTQYF; CDR3nt: TGTGCCAGCAGCCCTCCAGGGGGCGAGTCAGATACGCAGTATTTT
v_gene: TRBV9; j_gene: TRBJ1-2; abundance: many; d_gene: -; CDR3aa: CASSVAGAHYGYTF; CDR3nt: TGTGCCAGCAGCGTAGCCGGGGCTCACTATGGCTACACCTTC
v_gene: TRBV9; j_gene: TRBJ2-2; abundance: -; d_gene: -; CDR3aa: CASSVEVGLTGELFF; CDR3nt: TGTGCCAGCAGCGTAGAGGTTGGTCTCACCGGGGAGCTGTTTTTT
v_gene: TRBV4-1; j_gene: TRBJ2-4; abundance: few; d_gene: TRBD1; CDR3aa: CASSQGTGLAKNIQYF; CDR3nt: TGCGCCAGCAGCCAAGGGACAGGGCTAGCCAAAAACATTCAGTACTTC
v_gene: TRBV4-2; j_gene: TRBJ2-3; abundance: few; d_gene: TRBD2; CDR3aa: CASSHPGLAGPTDTQYF; CDR3nt: TGTGCCAGCAGCCACCCCGGACTAGCGGGCCCCACAGATACGCAGTATTTT
v_gene: TRBV28; j_gene: TRBJ2-5; abundance: many; d_gene: -; CDR3aa: CASKAVLEGGQETQYF; CDR3nt: TGTGCCAGCAAGGCTGTCTTAGAAGGGGGCCAAGAGACCCAGTACTTC
v_gene: TRBV6-6; j_gene: TRBJ2-7; abundance: many; d_gene: -; CDR3aa: CASRYALGLEQYF; CDR3nt: TGTGCCAGCCGGTACGCTCTAGGACTCGAGCAGTACTTC
v_gene: TRBV4-3; j_gene: TRBJ2-3; abundance: few; d_gene: -; CDR3aa: CASSQGTLTDTQYF; CDR3nt: TGCGCCAGCAGCCAAGGGACACTCACAGATACGCAGTATTTT
v_gene: TRBV5-8; j_gene: TRBJ2-7; abundance: many; d_gene: TRBD1; CDR3aa: CASSLGSWSGGNYEQYF; CDR3nt: TGTGCCAGCAGCTTGGGGTCATGGTCAGGGGGCAACTACGAGCAGTACTTC
v_gene: TRBV28; j_gene: TRBJ2-5; abundance: -; d_gene: TRBD2; CDR3aa: CASGGGTETQYF; CDR3nt: TGTGCCAGCGGGGGGGGTACAGAGACCCAGTACTTC
v_gene: TRBV4-3; j_gene: TRBJ1-1; abundance: many; d_gene: -; CDR3aa: CASSQFLGENTEAFF; CDR3nt: TGCGCCAGCAGCCAATTTCTGGGAGAGAACACTGAAGCTTTCTTT
v_gene: TRBV7-9; j_gene: TRBJ2-7; abundance: few; d_gene: TRBD1; CDR3aa: CASSLGTGTSEQYF; CDR3nt: TGTGCCAGCAGCTTAGGGACAGGGACGTCCGAGCAGTACTTC
v_gene: TRBV4-3; j_gene: TRBJ2-7; abundance: -; d_gene: TRBD2; CDR3aa: CASSRDASGVYEQYF; CDR3nt: TGCGCCAGCAGCCGAGATGCTAGCGGGGTGTACGAGCAGTACTTC
v_gene: TRBV20-1; j_gene: TRBJ2-1; abundance: -; d_gene: -; CDR3aa: CSARDRVEDEQFF; CDR3nt: TGCAGTGCTAGAGATCGTGTTGAGGATGAGCAGTTCTTC
v_gene: TRBV12-5; j_gene: TRBJ2-7; abundance: many; d_gene: -; CDR3aa: CASGLSYYEQYF; CDR3nt: TGTGCTAGTGGTTTGTCCTACTACGAGCAGTACTTC
v_gene: TRBV11-2; j_gene: TRBJ2-5; abundance: few; d_gene: TRBD2; CDR3aa: CASGQAGVQETQYF; CDR3nt: TGTGCCAGCGGCCAAGCGGGGGTCCAAGAGACCCAGTACTTC
v_gene: TRBV29-1; j_gene: TRBJ1-2; abundance: -; d_gene: -; CDR3aa: CSVVVGSVAYTF; CDR3nt: TGCAGCGTTGTGGTAGGGTCGGTTGCCTACACCTTC
v_gene: TRBV6-2/TRBV6-3; j_gene: TRBJ2-7; abundance: -; d_gene: -; CDR3aa: CASSNPTRTDYEQYF; CDR3nt: TGTGCCAGCAGCAATCCGACTAGGACTGACTACGAGCAGTACTTC
v_gene: TRBV10-2; j_gene: TRBJ1-1; abundance: -; d_gene: -; CDR3aa: CASRETVAEAFF; CDR3nt: TGCGCCAGCAGAGAGACAGTGGCTGAAGCTTTCTTT
v_gene: TRBV28; j_gene: TRBJ2-1; abundance: -; d_gene: -; CDR3aa: CASSTTPIEGDEQFF; CDR3nt: TGTGCCAGCAGTACTACACCCATTGAGGGCGATGAGCAGTTCTTC
v_gene: TRBV4-3; j_gene: TRBJ1-1; abundance: -; d_gene: TRBD1; CDR3aa: CASSQGGQMNTEAFF; CDR3nt: TGCGCCAGCAGCCAGGGGGGACAGATGAACACTGAAGCTTTCTTT
v_gene: TRBV7-9; j_gene: TRBJ2-7; abundance: -; d_gene: TRBD1; CDR3aa: CASSSLATGGTYEQYF; CDR3nt: TGTGCCAGCAGCTCTCTGGCGACAGGGGGAACCTACGAGCAGTACTTC
v_gene: TRBV10-2; j_gene: TRBJ2-5; abundance: -; d_gene: TRBD2; CDR3aa: CASNPTGGKQETQYF; CDR3nt: TGCGCCAGCAACCCCACCGGGGGGAAACAAGAGACCCAGTACTTC
v_gene: TRBV3-1; j_gene: TRBJ1-4; abundance: few; d_gene: -; CDR3aa: CASSQTGHGGARYEKLFF; CDR3nt: TGTGCCAGCAGCCAGACTGGACACGGAGGGGCTCGGTATGAAAAACTGTTTTTT
v_gene: TRBV12-3/TRBV12-4; j_gene: TRBJ2-1; abundance: many; d_gene: -; CDR3aa: CASRPPQGPEQFF; CDR3nt: TGTGCCAGCAGGCCTCCACAGGGTCCTGAGCAGTTCTTC
v_gene: TRBV7-9; j_gene: TRBJ2-5; abundance: many; d_gene: TRBD2; CDR3aa: CASSPDGTSYQTQYF; CDR3nt: TGTGCCAGCAGCCCCGACGGGACTAGTTATCAGACCCAGTACTTC
v_gene: TRBV2; j_gene: TRBJ1-1; abundance: many; d_gene: -; CDR3aa: CASSEPPRPNTEAFF; CDR3nt: TGTGCCAGCAGTGAACCACCAAGACCGAACACTGAAGCTTTCTTT
v_gene: TRBV6-5; j_gene: TRBJ2-5; abundance: many; d_gene: -; CDR3aa: CASSYSAAPAQYF; CDR3nt: TGTGCCAGCAGTTACTCGGCGGCGCCCGCCCAGTACTTC
v_gene: TRBV28; j_gene: TRBJ2-7; abundance: -; d_gene: -; CDR3aa: CASKESQEPGRGKYEQYF; CDR3nt: TGTGCCAGCAAGGAAAGTCAGGAGCCGGGACGGGGCAAATACGAGCAGTACTTC
v_gene: TRBV2; j_gene: TRBJ2-7; abundance: many; d_gene: -; CDR3aa: CASSEALLGAYEQYF; CDR3nt: TGTGCCAGCAGTGAAGCGCTTCTCGGAGCCTACGAGCAGTACTTC
v_gene: TRBV2; j_gene: TRBJ2-3; abundance: many; d_gene: TRBD2; CDR3aa: CARSRLAGGPTDTQYF; CDR3nt: TGTGCCAGGAGTCGACTAGCGGGGGGGCCCACAGATACGCAGTATTTT
v_gene: TRBV27; j_gene: TRBJ2-7; abundance: few; d_gene: TRBD1; CDR3aa: CASSTNQGARNYEQYF; CDR3nt: TGTGCCAGCAGTACCAACCAGGGGGCACGAAATTACGAGCAGTACTTC